The clone carrying this T cell receptor (beta chain) was seen only once. How the authors handled the data: Amplification with reference gene primers provided the estimates of nucleated cell counts. Sequenced by immunoSEQ multiplex PCR; TCRdb stores in-frame clones only, minus some. The V and J calls and clone size are taken from that table; D and trimming were inferred from the DNA. The sample lists around 140,000 clones; 75% to 90% were seen once. The record originates from a study of blood T cell repertoires in COVID-19. About the research overall: The origin of the acute and convalescent COVID-19 samples was the United States, Italy and Spain. T cells, B-cell-depleted T cells, or PBMCs provided the cDNA or gDNA that served as material.

Sample: peripheral blood. The receptor was isolated from a man aged 60-69 years with COVID-19, enrolled during active disease.

CDR3 sequence (DNA): TGTGCCAGCACTTTGACAGGTCCAGATACGCAGTATTTT. Amino acids: CASTLTGPDTQYF. J is TRBJ2-3 and V is TRBV11-2; D perhaps matches TRBD1 (6 bases). The germline CDR1 and CDR2 sequences are SGHAT and FQNNGV. CDR3 length equals 13 residues. The germline V and J ends were trimmed by 7 bases and 4 bases, with 12 bases remaining between them. Filled out from reference TRBV11-2 and TRBJ2-3, the complete variable domain reads EAGVAQSPRYKIIEKRQSVAFWCNPISGHATLYWYQQILGQGPKLLIQFQNNGVVDDSQLPKDRFSAERLKGVDSTLKIQPAKLEDSAVYLCASTLTGPDTQYFGPGTRLTVL.